These 2 T cell receptor beta chains came from one sample sequenced in a study of blood T cells in healthy people across ages. The use of a sample-barcoded 5' primer and a J-beta primer mix characterized a second PCR of about 7 to 12 cycles. TCRdb recomputed calls from the 5' RACE reads with MiXCR, one row per CDR3 protein. The table includes roughly 1,700,000 distinct CDR3 sequences, roughly 27% detected once. Sequencing was performed on blood. The origin of the receptors is a young woman in good health.

V and J are TRBV20-1 and TRBJ1-4; 7 nucleotides align to TRBD1. Germline values: CDR1 DFQATT, CDR2 SNEGSKA (reference sequence). V lost 3 bases and J lost 5; bases outside the gene matches: 9. This CDR3 is built from 15 residues. For the CDR3, the DNA is TGCAGTGCTAGGGCAGCTGGGACAGCAAATGAAAAACTGTTTTTT. It yields the protein CSARAAGTANEKLFF.

The V and J genes are TRBV24-1 and TRBJ2-5, with 16 bases matching TRBD2. The V and J ends lost 9 bases and 2 bases, in that order; junction bases with no gene match: 11. CDR1 is KGHDR and CDR2 is SFDVKD in the germline V gene. The CDR3 has 18 amino acids. The CDR3 spells CATPQTGTSGGGQETQYF. CDR3 in DNA: TGTGCCACCCCTCAGACCGGGACTAGCGGGGGGGGTCAAGAGACCCAGTACTTC.